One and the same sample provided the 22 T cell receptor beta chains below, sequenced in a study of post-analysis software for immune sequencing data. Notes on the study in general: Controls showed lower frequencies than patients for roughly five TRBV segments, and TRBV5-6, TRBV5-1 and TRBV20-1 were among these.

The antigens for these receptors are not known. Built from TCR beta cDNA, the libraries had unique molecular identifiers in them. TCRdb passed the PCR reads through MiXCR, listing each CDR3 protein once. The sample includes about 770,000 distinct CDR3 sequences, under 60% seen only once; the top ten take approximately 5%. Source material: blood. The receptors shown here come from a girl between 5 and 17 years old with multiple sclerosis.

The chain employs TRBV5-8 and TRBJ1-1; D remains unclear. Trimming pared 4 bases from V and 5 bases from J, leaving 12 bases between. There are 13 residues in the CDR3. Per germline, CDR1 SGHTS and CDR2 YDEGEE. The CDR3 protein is CASSRAAGTEAFF. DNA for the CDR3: TGTGCCAGCAGCCGCGCCGCGGGGACTGAAGCTTTCTTT.

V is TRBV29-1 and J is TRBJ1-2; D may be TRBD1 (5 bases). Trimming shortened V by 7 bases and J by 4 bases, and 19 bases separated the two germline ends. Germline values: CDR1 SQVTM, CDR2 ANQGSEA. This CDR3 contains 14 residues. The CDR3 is CSAHLGEGRYGYTF. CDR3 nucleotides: TGCAGCGCTCACCTGGGGGAGGGTCGCTATGGCTACACCTTC.

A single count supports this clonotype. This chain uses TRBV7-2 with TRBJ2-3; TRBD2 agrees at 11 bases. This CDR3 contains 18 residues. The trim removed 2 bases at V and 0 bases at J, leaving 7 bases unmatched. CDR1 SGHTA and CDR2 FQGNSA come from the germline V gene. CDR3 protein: CASSLRLAGGGSTDTQYF. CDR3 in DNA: TGTGCCAGCAGCTTACGTCTAGCGGGAGGCGGAAGCACAGATACGCAGTATTTT.

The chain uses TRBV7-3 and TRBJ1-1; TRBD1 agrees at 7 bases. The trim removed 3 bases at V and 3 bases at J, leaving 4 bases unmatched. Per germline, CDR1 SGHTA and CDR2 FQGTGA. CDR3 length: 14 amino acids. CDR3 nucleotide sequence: TGTGCCAGCAGCTTCACCGGACAGGACACTGAAGCTTTCTTT. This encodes CASSFTGQDTEAFF. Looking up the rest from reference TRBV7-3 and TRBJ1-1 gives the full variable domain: GAGVSQTPSNKVTEKGKYVELRCDPISGHTALYWYRQSLGQGPEFLIYFQGTGAADDSGLPNDRFFAVRPEGSVSTLKIQRTERGDSAVYLCASSFTGQDTEAFFGQGTRLTVV.

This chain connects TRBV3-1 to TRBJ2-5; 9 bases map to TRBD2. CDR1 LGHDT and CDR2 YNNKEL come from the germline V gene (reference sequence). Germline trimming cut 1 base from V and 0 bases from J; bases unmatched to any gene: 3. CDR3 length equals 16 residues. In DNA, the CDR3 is TGTGCCAGCAGCCAAGTGAGCGGGAGGAACCAAGAGACCCAGTACTTC. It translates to CASSQVSGRNQETQYF.

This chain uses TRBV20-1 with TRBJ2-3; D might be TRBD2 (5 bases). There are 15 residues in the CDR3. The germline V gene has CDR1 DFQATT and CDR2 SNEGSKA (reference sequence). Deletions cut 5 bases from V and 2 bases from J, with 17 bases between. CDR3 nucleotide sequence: TGCAGTGCTCCAGAGGAGGTTGCACCCACAGATACGCAGTATTTT. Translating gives CSAPEEVAPTDTQYF.

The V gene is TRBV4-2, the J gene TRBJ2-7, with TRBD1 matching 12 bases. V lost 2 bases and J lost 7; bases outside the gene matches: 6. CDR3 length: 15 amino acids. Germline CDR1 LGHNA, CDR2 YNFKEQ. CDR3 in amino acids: CASSQPGQGAGEQYF. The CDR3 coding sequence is TGTGCCAGCAGCCAACCGGGACAGGGGGCTGGTGAGCAGTACTTC.

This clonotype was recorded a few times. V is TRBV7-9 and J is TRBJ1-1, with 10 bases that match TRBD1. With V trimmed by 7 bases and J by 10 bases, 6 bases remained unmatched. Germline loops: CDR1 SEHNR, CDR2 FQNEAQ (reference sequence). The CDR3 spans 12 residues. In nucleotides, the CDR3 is TGTGCCAGCACCCACGACAGGGGGCGAGCTTTCTTT. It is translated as CASTHDRGRAFF.

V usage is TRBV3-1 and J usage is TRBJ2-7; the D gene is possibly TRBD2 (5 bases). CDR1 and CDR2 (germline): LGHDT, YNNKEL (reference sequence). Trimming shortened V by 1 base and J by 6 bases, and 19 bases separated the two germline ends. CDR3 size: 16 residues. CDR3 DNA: TGTGCCAGCAGCCAAGGGGCCTCCGGCGGGCAAGTCGAGCAGTACTTC. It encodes CASSQGASGGQVEQYF.

The CDR3 nucleotides are TGCAGCGTTCACCAGGGGGTAGGCGGGGAGCTGTTTTTT. This sequence encodes CSVHQGVGGELFF. The V call is TRBV29-1, the J call TRBJ2-2, with 7 bases lining up with TRBD1. Germline V gene lookup returns CDR1 SQVTM and CDR2 ANQGSEA. The CDR3 extends over 13 amino acids. V was clipped by 5 bases and J by 7 bases; unmatched bases: 7.

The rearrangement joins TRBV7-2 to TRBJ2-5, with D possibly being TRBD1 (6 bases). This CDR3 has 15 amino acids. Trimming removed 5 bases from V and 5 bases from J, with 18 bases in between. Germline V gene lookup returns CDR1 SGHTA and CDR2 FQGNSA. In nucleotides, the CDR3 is TGTGCCAGCAGCCTCAGGGGTAGGGCTGGGGAGACCCAGTACTTC. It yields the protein CASSLRGRAGETQYF.

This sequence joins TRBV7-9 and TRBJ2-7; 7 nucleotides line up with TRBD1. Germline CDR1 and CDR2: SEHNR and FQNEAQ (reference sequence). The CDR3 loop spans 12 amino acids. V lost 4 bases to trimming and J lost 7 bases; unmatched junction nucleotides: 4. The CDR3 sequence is CASSSTGWEQYF. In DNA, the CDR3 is TGTGCCAGCAGCTCGACAGGGTGGGAGCAGTACTTC.

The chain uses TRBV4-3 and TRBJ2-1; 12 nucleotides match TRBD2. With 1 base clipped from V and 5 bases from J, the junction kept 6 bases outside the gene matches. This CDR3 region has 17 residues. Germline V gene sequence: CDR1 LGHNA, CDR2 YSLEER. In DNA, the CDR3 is TGCGCCAGCAGCCAAGCATTAGGACTAGCGGGAAACAATGAGCAGTTCTTC. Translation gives CASSQALGLAGNNEQFF.

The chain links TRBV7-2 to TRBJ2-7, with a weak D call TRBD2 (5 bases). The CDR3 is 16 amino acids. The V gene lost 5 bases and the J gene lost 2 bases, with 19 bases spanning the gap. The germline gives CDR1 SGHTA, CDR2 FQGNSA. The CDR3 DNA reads TGTGCCAGCAGCAAGGCCGGGGAGCGACTCGCCTACGAGCAGTACTTC. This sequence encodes CASSKAGERLAYEQYF. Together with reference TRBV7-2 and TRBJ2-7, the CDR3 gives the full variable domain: GAGVSQSPSNKVTEKGKDVELRCDPISGHTALYWYRQSLGQGLEFLIYFQGNSAPDKSGLPSDRFSAERTGGSVSTLTIQRTQQEDSAVYLCASSKAGERLAYEQYFGPGTRLTVT.

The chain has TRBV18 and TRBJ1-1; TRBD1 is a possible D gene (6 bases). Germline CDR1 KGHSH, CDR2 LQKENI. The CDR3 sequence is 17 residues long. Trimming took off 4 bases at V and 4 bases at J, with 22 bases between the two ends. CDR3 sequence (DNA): TGTGCCAGCTCACGACCGCCCGGGAGGGGGAATGGCACTGAAGCTTTCTTT. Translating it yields CASSRPPGRGNGTEAFF.

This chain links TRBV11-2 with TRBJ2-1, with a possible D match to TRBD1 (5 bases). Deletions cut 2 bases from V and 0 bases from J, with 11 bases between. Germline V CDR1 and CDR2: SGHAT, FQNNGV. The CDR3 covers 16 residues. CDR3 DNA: TGTGCCAGCAGCTTATTAGGGGCCAGCTCCTACAATGAGCAGTTCTTC. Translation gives CASSLLGASSYNEQFF. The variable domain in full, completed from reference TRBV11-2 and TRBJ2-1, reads EAGVAQSPRYKIIEKRQSVAFWCNPISGHATLYWYQQILGQGPKLLIQFQNNGVVDDSQLPKDRFSAERLKGVDSTLKIQPAKLEDSAVYLCASSLLGASSYNEQFFGPGTRLTVL.

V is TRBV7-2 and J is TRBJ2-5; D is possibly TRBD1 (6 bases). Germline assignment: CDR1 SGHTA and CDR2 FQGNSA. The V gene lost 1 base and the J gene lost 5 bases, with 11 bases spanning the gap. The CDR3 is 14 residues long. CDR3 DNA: TGTGCCAGCAGCTTAGGGAGTAGGGGGGAGACCCAGTACTTC. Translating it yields CASSLGSRGETQYF. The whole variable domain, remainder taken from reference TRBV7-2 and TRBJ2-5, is GAGVSQSPSNKVTEKGKDVELRCDPISGHTALYWYRQSLGQGLEFLIYFQGNSAPDKSGLPSDRFSAERTGGSVSTLTIQRTQQEDSAVYLCASSLGSRGETQYFGPGTRLLVL.

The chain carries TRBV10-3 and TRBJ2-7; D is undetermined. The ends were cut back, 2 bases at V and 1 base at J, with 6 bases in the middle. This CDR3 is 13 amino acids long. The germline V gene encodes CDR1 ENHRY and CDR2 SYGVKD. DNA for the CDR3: TGTGCCATCAGTGAGGACGGATCCTACGAGCAGTACTTC. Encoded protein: CAISEDGSYEQYF.

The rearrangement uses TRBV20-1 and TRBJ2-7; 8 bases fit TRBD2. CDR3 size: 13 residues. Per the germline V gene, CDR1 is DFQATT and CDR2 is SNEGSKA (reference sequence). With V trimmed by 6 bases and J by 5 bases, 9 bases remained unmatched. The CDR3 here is CSARPSGSNEQYF. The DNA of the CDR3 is TGCAGTGCACGACCAAGCGGGAGTAACGAGCAGTACTTC.

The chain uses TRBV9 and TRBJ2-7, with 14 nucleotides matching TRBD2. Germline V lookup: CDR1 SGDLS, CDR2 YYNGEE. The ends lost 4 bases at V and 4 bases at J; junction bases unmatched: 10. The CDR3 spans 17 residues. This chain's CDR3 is CASSPSGTSGSWYEQYF. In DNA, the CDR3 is TGTGCCAGCAGCCCATCGGGGACTAGCGGGAGTTGGTACGAGCAGTACTTC.

The CDR3 here is CASSLFGVVYEQYF. The DNA of the CDR3 is TGTGCCAGCAGTTTATTCGGGGTGGTATACGAGCAGTACTTC. The rearrangement joins TRBV28 to TRBJ2-7; D might be TRBD2 (5 bases). This CDR3 is built from 14 residues. Germline assignment: CDR1 MDHEN and CDR2 SYDVKM. The V end was cut by 1 base, the J end by 4 bases, with 11 bases between.

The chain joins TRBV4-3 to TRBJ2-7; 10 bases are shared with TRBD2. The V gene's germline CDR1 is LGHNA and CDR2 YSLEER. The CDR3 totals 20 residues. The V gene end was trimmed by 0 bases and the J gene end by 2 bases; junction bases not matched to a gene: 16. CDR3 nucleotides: TGCGCCAGCAGCCAAGATCTGAGACTAGCGGGTCACCCAAACGCCTACGAGCAGTACTTC. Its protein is CASSQDLRLAGHPNAYEQYF.